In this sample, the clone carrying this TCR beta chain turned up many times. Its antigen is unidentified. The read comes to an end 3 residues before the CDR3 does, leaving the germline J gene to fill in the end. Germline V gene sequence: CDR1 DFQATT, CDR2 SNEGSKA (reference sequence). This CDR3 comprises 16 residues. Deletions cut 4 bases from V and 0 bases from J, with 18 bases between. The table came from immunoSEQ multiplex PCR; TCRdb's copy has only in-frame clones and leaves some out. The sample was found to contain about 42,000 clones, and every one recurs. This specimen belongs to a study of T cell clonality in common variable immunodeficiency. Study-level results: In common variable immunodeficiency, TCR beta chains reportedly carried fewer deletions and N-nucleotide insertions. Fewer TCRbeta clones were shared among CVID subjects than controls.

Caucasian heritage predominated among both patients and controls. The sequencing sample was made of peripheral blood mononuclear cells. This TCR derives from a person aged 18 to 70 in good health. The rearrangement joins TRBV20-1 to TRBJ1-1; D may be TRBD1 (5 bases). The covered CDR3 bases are TGCAGTGCTAAGGGCCAAGGGGTTTTAGTGAACACTGAA. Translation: CSAKGQGVLVNTE. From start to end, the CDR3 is CSAKGQGVLVNTEAFF.